The 27 T cell receptor beta chains below were found in one sample sequenced in a study of early T cells in non-severe SARS-CoV-2 infection. TCRdb independently ran MiXCR on the 5' RACE reads; one entry per CDR3 protein. This sample has roughly 45,000 distinct CDR3 sequences; about 4% occur once, and the top ten carry 6%. The sample consisted of whole blood. These receptors came from an adult who was a healthcare worker with PCR-confirmed SARS-CoV-2 infection or an uninfected control (not recorded which).

The table lists this clonotype with many counts. J is TRBJ2-3 and V is TRBV6-1; TRBD2 aligns across 9 bases. This CDR3 has 14 amino acids. Trimming at V came to 4 bases and at J to 1 base, leaving 0 bases not matched to a gene. Germline V lookup: CDR1 MNHNS, CDR2 SASEGT. CDR3 sequence (DNA): TGTGCCAGCAGTGTAGCGGGGGGCACAGATACGCAGTATTTT. Amino acid sequence: CASSVAGGTDTQYF.

This clonotype was counted a few times. The chain uses TRBV6-2 or TRBV6-3 and TRBJ2-1; 8 bases are a match to TRBD2. J gave up 2 bases and V 8 bases, and 11 bases lay outside the gene matches. Germline CDR1 reads MNHEY; CDR2 reads SVGEGT. CDR3 size: 16 residues. The CDR3 bases are TGTGCCAGCTATCCCAGCGGGAGAGGAGCCTACAATGAGCAGTTCTTC. Amino acids: CASYPSGRGAYNEQFF.

This clonotype has a count of ten or more. In DNA form, the CDR3 reads TGTGCCAGCAGCTTGAGAGGGCAGCCTTATGGCTACACCTTC. This codes for CASSLRGQPYGYTF. The gene calls are TRBV5-5 and TRBJ1-2, with D uncertain. Germline V lookup: CDR1 SGHKS, CDR2 YYEKEE (reference sequence). V shed 1 base and J shed 5 bases, with 12 bases lying between them. CDR3 length equals 14 residues. The complete variable domain, with remaining parts taken from reference TRBV5-5 and TRBJ1-2, reads DAGVTQSPTHLIKTRGQQVTLRCSPISGHKSVSWYQQVLGQGPQFIFQYYEKEERGRGNFPDRFSARQFPNYSSELNVNALLLGDSALYLCASSLRGQPYGYTFGSGTRLTVV.

This clonotype turned up a few times. This chain connects TRBV12-3 or TRBV12-4 to TRBJ2-7; weak D call: TRBD2 (5 bases). There are 12 residues in the CDR3. Between the trimmed V and J ends, which lost 6 bases and 5 bases, there was a span of 11 bases. The CDR3 sequence is CASSPSEDEQYF. In DNA, the CDR3 is TGTGCCAGCAGCCCTTCGGAGGACGAGCAGTACTTC.

This clonotype was observed at least ten times. The chain uses TRBV5-1 and TRBJ2-3; D may be TRBD1 (5 bases). Germline V gene data show CDR1 as SGHRS and CDR2 as YFSETQ. This CDR3 has 14 residues. Between the trimmed V and J ends, which lost 3 bases and 0 bases, there was a span of 8 bases. The CDR3 nucleotides read TGCGCCAGCAGCTCCAGACAGAGCACAGATACGCAGTATTTT. This translates into CASSSRQSTDTQYF.

This clonotype was found many times. The rearrangement uses TRBV6-5 and TRBJ2-7, with 10 bases that match TRBD2. J gave up 2 bases and V 6 bases, and 4 bases lay outside the gene matches. The CDR3 is 14 amino acids. CDR1 MNHEY and CDR2 SVGAGI come from the germline V gene. CDR3 nucleotide sequence: TGTGCCAGCAGCGAGCGGGAGGGCCCCTACGAGCAGTACTTC. It translates to CASSEREGPYEQYF.

This clonotype has ten or more counts. The rearrangement uses TRBV24-1 and TRBJ1-1, with unresolved D. The CDR3 consists of 15 residues. The V end was cut by 2 bases, the J end by 1 base, with 10 bases between. The germline V gene encodes CDR1 KGHDR and CDR2 SFDVKD. CDR3 protein: CATSDSRRGNTEAFF. Here the CDR3 DNA reads TGTGCCACCAGTGATTCACGGCGGGGGAACACTGAAGCTTTCTTT.

This clonotype came up many times. The chain has TRBV18 and TRBJ2-3; 12 bases are shared with TRBD2. CDR3 length: 22 amino acids. From germline, CDR1 is KGHSH and CDR2 LQKENI. J was trimmed by 1 base and V by 2 bases; bases with no gene match: 19. CDR3 DNA sequence: TGTGCCAGCTCACCAAACCCCATCCGGACTAGCGGGACCCTGGTTGGCACAGATACGCAGTATTTT. Translating gives CASSPNPIRTSGTLVGTDTQYF.

This clonotype was observed many times. The V call is TRBV7-9, the J call TRBJ2-1, with 7 bases matching TRBD1. J gave up 8 bases and V 6 bases, and 13 bases lay outside the gene matches. Germline loops: CDR1 SEHNR, CDR2 FQNEAQ (reference sequence). The CDR3 has 15 residues. As DNA, the CDR3 is TGTGCCAGCAGACCGGGACAGCCCGGTATGGATGAGCAGTTCTTC. As protein: CASRPGQPGMDEQFF.

This clonotype showed up just a few times. The J gene is TRBJ2-1, the V gene TRBV5-4; D possibly corresponds to TRBD2 (6 bases). CDR1 SGHNT and CDR2 YYREEE come from the germline V gene (reference sequence). V was cut by 4 bases and J by 10 bases, with 18 bases left in between. This CDR3 has 14 residues. CDR3: CASSLLGSLGEQFF. The CDR3 DNA reads as TGTGCCAGCAGCCTCCTCGGGAGTCTCGGGGAGCAGTTCTTC.

The chain has TRBV3-1 and TRBJ1-2; no clear D gene. CDR1 and CDR2 from the germline V gene are LGHDT and YNNKEL (reference sequence). This CDR3 has 14 residues. V was clipped by 4 bases and J by 8 bases, with 17 bases between them. The CDR3 here is CASSLKLGNGGYTF. In nucleotides, the CDR3 is TGTGCCAGCAGCCTGAAACTGGGAAACGGCGGCTACACCTTC.

This clonotype was observed a handful of times. A single base separates this from a much larger clone, so it may be a read error. The chain joins TRBV20-1 to TRBJ2-2, with D possibly being TRBD1 (5 bases). Trimming cost V 2 bases and J 3 bases, with 10 bases left between them. CDR3 size: 14 residues. Germline V gene sequence: CDR1 DFQATT, CDR2 SNEGSKA (reference sequence). This CDR3 reads CSARPGSDTGELFF. CDR3 nucleotide sequence: TGCAGTGCTAGACCAGGGTCAGACACCGGGGAGCTGTTTTTT.

At least ten counts were recorded for this clonotype. The chain recombines TRBV19 with TRBJ2-1; D call uncertain. The CDR3 extends over 11 amino acids. V lost 4 bases, J lost 12 bases, and 10 bases lay in between. The germline CDR1 and CDR2 sequences are LNHDA and SQIVND (reference sequence). CDR3 protein: CASSTPYTQFF. The CDR3 DNA follows: TGTGCCAGTAGTACCCCTTATACGCAGTTCTTC.

The chain recombines TRBV19 with TRBJ2-4; D perhaps matches TRBD1 (6 bases). Germline V gene lookup returns CDR1 LNHDA and CDR2 SQIVND (reference sequence). The CDR3 length is 13 residues. Trimming removed 4 bases at V and 4 bases at J, with 8 bases between. CDR3 sequence reads: CASSTTGKNIQYF. The CDR3 DNA is TGTGCCAGTAGTACAACAGGGAAAAACATTCAGTACTTC.

A few counts support this clonotype. The J gene is TRBJ2-3, the V gene TRBV10-3; 7 bases fit TRBD1. Germline trimming cut 4 bases from V and 0 bases from J; bases unmatched to any gene: 10. Germline CDR1 and CDR2: ENHRY and SYGVKD. The CDR3 is 17 amino acids. The CDR3 nucleotides read TGTGCCATCAGTGGACACCCGACAGGGTTGAGCACAGATACGCAGTATTTT. Residues: CAISGHPTGLSTDTQYF.

This clonotype has only a few counts. V is TRBV11-2 and J is TRBJ2-7; D possibly corresponds to TRBD1 (5 bases). Germline lookup yields CDR1 SGHAT and CDR2 FQNNGV. Trimming took 5 bases from V and 0 from J, leaving 11 bases between them. CDR3 length equals 14 residues. CDR3 loop: CASSLMGPSYEQYF. In DNA form, the CDR3 reads TGTGCCAGCAGCCTGATGGGGCCCTCCTACGAGCAGTACTTC.

In its sample, this clonotype was seen many times. The V call is TRBV10-3, the J call TRBJ2-3; 10 bases line up with TRBD1. Germline CDR1 and CDR2: ENHRY and SYGVKD. Trimming cost V 2 bases and J 4 bases; bases outside gene matches: 9. The length of the CDR3 is 17 residues. DNA of the CDR3: TGTGCCATCAGTGAGACAAGGACAGGGGGTCGGGCAGATACGCAGTATTTT. Encoded protein: CAISETRTGGRADTQYF.

Within the sample, this clonotype is medium-sized. The V gene is TRBV7-6, the J gene TRBJ1-4, with D possibly TRBD1 on 5 matching bases. Germline V gene lookup returns CDR1 SGHVS and CDR2 FNYEAQ. This CDR3 comprises 15 residues. V lost 4 bases, J lost 4 bases, and 13 bases lay in between. The chain's CDR3 is CASSSTGTVNEKLFF. The CDR3 DNA follows: TGTGCCAGCAGCTCCACCGGGACGGTTAATGAAAAACTGTTTTTT.

This clonotype was found many times. The chain recombines TRBV20-1 with TRBJ2-3; 7 bases align to TRBD2. The ends lost 3 bases at V and 2 bases at J; junction bases unmatched: 8. The CDR3 consists of 15 residues. Germline loops: CDR1 DFQATT, CDR2 SNEGSKA (reference sequence). CDR3 in DNA: TGCAGTGCTAGTTCCAGCGGGACCTTCACAGATACGCAGTATTTT. Its translation: CSASSSGTFTDTQYF.

This clonotype occurred many times. The chain recombines TRBV7-8 with TRBJ1-6, with D hard to call. The germline V and J ends were trimmed by 3 bases and 9 bases, with 18 bases remaining between them. The CDR3 is 16 residues long. Germline loops: CDR1 SGHVS, CDR2 FQNEAQ. CDR3 in DNA: TGTGCCAGCAGCTTTTCCGGAGGGTTTGGTGGTTCACCCCTCCACTTT. It is translated as CASSFSGGFGGSPLHF.

V usage is TRBV5-1 and J usage is TRBJ2-3; 9 bases agree with TRBD2. This CDR3 spans 16 amino acids. The junction had 4 bases not matched to a gene; V was cut back by 0 bases and J by 2 bases. Germline V gene lookup returns CDR1 SGHRS and CDR2 YFSETQ. CDR3 nucleotides: TGCGCCAGCAGCTTGGCGGTAGCGGGGGCCACAGATACGCAGTATTTT. It encodes CASSLAVAGATDTQYF.

In this sample, this clonotype turned up many times. The chain is built from TRBV10-3 and TRBJ2-3; D is possibly TRBD1 or TRBD2 (6 bases each). CDR3 length: 15 residues. Looked up from germline, CDR1 is ENHRY and CDR2 is SYGVKD. V lost 10 bases, J lost 0 bases, and 17 bases lay in between. The CDR3 spells CATRLRGGSTDTQYF. CDR3 sequence (DNA): TGTGCCACCCGCCTTAGAGGGGGGAGCACAGATACGCAGTATTTT.

Only a few counts were recorded for this clonotype. This rearrangement joins TRBV12-3 or TRBV12-4 to TRBJ1-5; D ambiguous. The CDR3 consists of 14 residues. V lost 6 bases to trimming and J lost 1 base, with 10 bases between them. The CDR3 DNA reads as TGTGCCAGCAGCGTGCAGACGAGCAATCAGCCCCAGCATTTT. Amino acids: CASSVQTSNQPQHF.

This clonotype was seen ten or more times. The chain couples TRBV6-6 to TRBJ1-1, with D uncertain. CDR1 and CDR2 from the germline V gene are MNHNY and SVGAGI (reference sequence). CDR3 length: 14 residues. V was cut by 2 bases and J by 5 bases, with 12 bases left in between. This CDR3 is CASSYTYTETEAFF. The CDR3 nucleotides are TGTGCCAGCAGTTACACTTATACAGAAACTGAAGCTTTCTTT.

The chain uses TRBV20-1 and TRBJ2-1; D possibly uses TRBD1 or TRBD2 (6 bases each). Trimming stripped 6 bases from V and 2 bases from J, with 14 bases between. The CDR3 is made up of 14 amino acids. Germline V CDR1 and CDR2: DFQATT, SNEGSKA (reference sequence). The CDR3 nucleotides are TGCAGTGCAAGGGGGGATACCGCCTACAATGAGCAGTTCTTC. Amino acids: CSARGDTAYNEQFF.

This clonotype was seen ten or more times. The V call is TRBV6-5, the J call TRBJ2-7; 8 nucleotides match TRBD1. V was pared by 2 bases and J by 6 bases, with 6 bases of the junction left unmatched. The CDR3 is 14 residues long. Germline CDR1 MNHEY, CDR2 SVGAGI. Here the CDR3 reads CASSYTLDRGEQYF. The CDR3 DNA is TGTGCCAGCAGTTACACCCTTGACAGGGGCGAGCAGTACTTC.

At least ten counts were recorded for this clonotype. The chain uses TRBV20-1 and TRBJ2-3; D unresolved. The V gene lost 4 bases and the J gene lost 7 bases, with 9 bases spanning the gap. The germline V gene has CDR1 DFQATT and CDR2 SNEGSKA (reference sequence). There are 11 residues in the CDR3. The CDR3 spells CSAIDPNTQYF. CDR3 DNA sequence: TGCAGTGCTATTGACCCGAATACGCAGTATTTT.